The 30 T cell receptor beta chains below all came from one sample that was sequenced in a study of cytomegalovirus exposure and HLA in healthy donors (dated by TCRdb to the late 2010s). Receptors were amplified or captured by the immunoSEQ multiplex PCR assay. For the multiplex PCR, a mixture combining 60 forward primers for TCR Vbeta segments and 13 reverse primers for TCR Jbeta segments was used. TCRdb retrieved this table from immuneACCESS and kept in-frame rearrangements only. Not all clones are present; in checked studies, unresolved V genes account for under half, and no reason is known for the remainder. This sample holds around 70,000 clones; approximately 79% were observed only once. In total, the top ten clones hold 12% of the sample. Sequenced input: PBMCs. The origin of the receptors is a middle-aged woman in good health and CMV-seropositive.

The J gene is TRBJ2-1, the V gene TRBV5-1; D is uncertain. This CDR3 region has 14 residues. Deletions cut 2 bases from V and 3 bases from J, with 9 bases between. Germline V gene sequence: CDR1 SGHRS, CDR2 YFSETQ. The CDR3, as DNA: TGCGCCAGCAGCTTTGAGAATGTCTACAATGAGCAGTTCTTC. It is translated as CASSFENVYNEQFF.

The gene calls are TRBV19 and TRBJ2-1; weak D call: TRBD2 (6 bases). The germline gives CDR1 LNHDA, CDR2 SQIVND (reference sequence). The germline V and J ends were trimmed by 3 bases and 7 bases, with 13 bases remaining between them. The length of the CDR3 is 14 residues. CDR3 sequence reads: CASSIQLGGNEQFF. The CDR3 DNA sequence: TGTGCCAGTAGTATTCAGCTAGGAGGGAATGAGCAGTTCTTC.

A few counts support this clone. The gene calls are TRBV18 and TRBJ2-1; D may be TRBD2 (7 bases). Trimming took 4 bases from V and 2 from J, leaving 15 bases between them. Per the germline V gene, CDR1 is KGHSH and CDR2 is LQKENI. CDR3 length equals 16 residues. DNA of the CDR3: TGTGCCAGCTCACAATCACGGGGGGCCCCCTACAATGAGCAGTTCTTC. Amino acids: CASSQSRGAPYNEQFF.

Ten or more counts support this clone. The chain links TRBV5-6 to TRBJ2-2; the D gene is possibly TRBD2 (5 bases). CDR1 and CDR2 from the germline V gene are SGHDT and YYEEEE. The V end lost 4 bases, the J end lost 3 bases, and 13 bases lay between the germline ends. The CDR3 sequence is 15 residues long. DNA of the CDR3: TGTGCCAGCAGCCCCGTGGCGGGTCACACCGGGGAGCTGTTTTTT. As protein: CASSPVAGHTGELFF. Filled out from reference TRBV5-6 and TRBJ2-2, the complete variable domain reads DAGVTQSPTHLIKTRGQQVTLRCSPKSGHDTVSWYQQALGQGPQFIFQYYEEEERQRGNFPDRFSGHQFPNYSSELNVNALLLGDSALYLCASSPVAGHTGELFFGEGSRLTVL.

A few counts support this clone. The chain's CDR3 is CASSPRTLGPLFF. CDR3 in DNA: TGTGCCAGCAGCCCTAGGACTCTGGGCCCGCTGTTTTTT. The V call is TRBV7-3, the J call TRBJ2-2, with D possibly being TRBD2 (5 bases). Trimming shortened V by 5 bases and J by 13 bases, and 17 bases separated the two germline ends. Germline V gives CDR1 SGHTA, CDR2 FQGTGA. CDR3 length equals 13 residues.

This rearrangement joins TRBV9 to TRBJ2-1; D call uncertain. The CDR3 length is 14 residues. Trimming left V 0 bases short and J 3 bases short, with 7 bases between. The germline V gene has CDR1 SGDLS and CDR2 YYNGEE. CDR3 in amino acids: CASSVDLVYNEQFF. DNA of the CDR3: TGTGCCAGCAGCGTAGATTTAGTCTACAATGAGCAGTTCTTC.

This chain joins TRBV4-2 and TRBJ2-7, with D possibly matching TRBD2 (5 bases). Trimming took 8 bases from V and 7 from J, leaving 27 bases between them. This CDR3 contains 16 residues. CDR1 is LGHNA and CDR2 is YNFKEQ in the germline V gene. The CDR3 DNA follows: TGTGCCAGCCAAGCCAATTCCGGGATACTCACTGGAGAGCAGTACTTC. As protein: CASQANSGILTGEQYF.

The rearrangement uses TRBV5-8 and TRBJ1-6; 9 nucleotides line up with TRBD1. Germline loops: CDR1 SGHTS, CDR2 YDEGEE. V lost 5 bases to trimming and J lost 10 bases; unmatched junction nucleotides: 10. This CDR3 spans 15 amino acids. CDR3 protein: CASSGGQGFVSPLHF. The CDR3 DNA sequence: TGTGCCAGCAGTGGAGGACAGGGGTTTGTGTCACCCCTCCACTTT.

This clone has a handful of counts. The chain recombines TRBV2 with TRBJ2-4; 7 nucleotides line up with TRBD2. Germline V CDR1 and CDR2: SNHLY, FYNNEI. CDR3 length: 15 amino acids. V lost 10 bases to trimming and J lost 3 bases; unmatched junction nucleotides: 12. The CDR3 nucleotides are TGTGCCACACTACCCAACTGGGAGGGCAAAAACATTCAGTACTTC. It specifies CATLPNWEGKNIQYF.

The V call is TRBV13, the J call TRBJ1-6; the match to TRBD1 covers 7 bases. The CDR3 loop spans 14 amino acids. CDR1 and CDR2 (germline): PRHDT, FYEKMQ (reference sequence). J lost 9 bases, V lost 0 bases, and 2 bases had no gene match. CDR3 in amino acids: CASSLGQGFSPLHF. CDR3 DNA: TGTGCCAGCAGCTTAGGACAGGGGTTTTCACCCCTCCACTTT.

This clone was counted a few times. The genes are TRBV9 and TRBJ1-6; 7 bases align to TRBD1. The CDR3 spans 15 residues. Germline CDR1 SGDLS, CDR2 YYNGEE. Trimming cost V 4 bases and J 5 bases; bases outside gene matches: 6. The CDR3 region is CASSFGTADNSPLHF. In DNA form, the CDR3 reads TGTGCCAGCAGCTTCGGGACAGCCGATAATTCACCCCTCCACTTT.

The chain has TRBV11-2 and TRBJ1-4, with D possibly TRBD1 on 5 matching bases. CDR1 and CDR2 (germline): SGHAT, FQNNGV. The V gene lost 4 bases and the J gene lost 11 bases, with 11 bases spanning the gap. The CDR3 sequence is 12 residues long. CDR3 sequence: CASSSREGKLFF. CDR3 bases: TGTGCCAGCAGCTCCCGGGAGGGGAAACTGTTTTTT.

The chain is built from TRBV19 and TRBJ1-1; TRBD1 matches 7 bases. The trim removed 5 bases at V and 3 bases at J, leaving 6 bases unmatched. The germline V gene encodes CDR1 LNHDA and CDR2 SQIVND (reference sequence). The CDR3 is 14 residues long. For the CDR3, the DNA is TGTGCCAGTAGTGATACAGGGGAGGACACTGAAGCTTTCTTT. It is translated as CASSDTGEDTEAFF.

The chain is built from TRBV5-1 and TRBJ2-1; 11 nucleotides agree with TRBD2. V shed 4 bases and J 5 bases; nucleotides not matched to a gene: 5. This CDR3 is 15 amino acids long. The germline V gene encodes CDR1 SGHRS and CDR2 YFSETQ. The DNA for the CDR3 is TGCGCCAGCAGCACCCAACTAGCGGGAGACAATGAGCAGTTCTTC. It translates to CASSTQLAGDNEQFF.

The chain links TRBV30 to TRBJ1-1, with D possibly matching TRBD1 (6 bases). In germline, CDR1 is GTSNPN, CDR2 SVGIG (reference sequence). The V and J ends lost 2 bases and 4 bases respectively, with 14 bases between them. The CDR3 contains 14 residues. The CDR3 here is CAWSSNRARTEAFF. For the CDR3, the DNA is TGTGCCTGGAGTTCAAACAGGGCGCGCACTGAAGCTTTCTTT. The variable domain in full, completed from reference TRBV30 and TRBJ1-1, reads SQTIHQWPATLVQPVGSPLSLECTVEGTSNPNLYWYRQAAGRGLQLLFYSVGIGQISSEVPQNLSASRPQDRQFILSSKKLLLSDSGFYLCAWSSNRARTEAFFGQGTRLTVV.

This chain joins TRBV30 and TRBJ2-5, with 7 bases identical to TRBD2. Germline V gene sequence: CDR1 GTSNPN, CDR2 SVGIG (reference sequence). The CDR3 runs 15 residues. Unmatched junction bases numbered 11, after V lost 0 bases and J lost 7 bases. CDR3 in amino acids: CAWSVLTSLRGTQYF. The CDR3 region has the DNA TGTGCCTGGAGTGTACTGACTAGCCTTAGAGGGACCCAGTACTTC.

The rearrangement joins TRBV5-1 to TRBJ1-1; 9 nucleotides align to TRBD1. CDR1 and CDR2 (germline): SGHRS, YFSETQ. Germline trimming cut 3 bases from V and 5 bases from J; bases unmatched to any gene: 5. This CDR3 has 14 residues. The CDR3 DNA reads TGCGCCAGCAGCTCACAGGGGGCTGGGACTGAAGCTTTCTTT. It codes for CASSSQGAGTEAFF.

This clone has only a few counts. The chain uses TRBV9 and TRBJ2-7; 7 nucleotides match TRBD2. The germline CDR1 and CDR2 sequences are SGDLS and YYNGEE. The CDR3 extends over 13 amino acids. V gave up 8 bases and J gave up 6 bases; unmatched junction bases: 11. The CDR3 bases are TGTGCCAGAGAAGAGGGAGGGTCGGGCGAGCAGTACTTC. It yields the protein CAREEGGSGEQYF.

The rearrangement joins TRBV4-2 to TRBJ1-5, with 7 nucleotides matching TRBD1. J was trimmed by 7 bases and V by 3 bases; bases with no gene match: 9. CDR1 LGHNA and CDR2 YNFKEQ come from the germline V gene. The CDR3 is made up of 15 amino acids. CDR3 in amino acids: CASSQGNRGGQPQHF. The CDR3 DNA reads as TGTGCCAGCAGCCAGGGCAACAGGGGCGGGCAGCCCCAGCATTTT.

This clone was counted between two and nine times. The chain is built from TRBV2 and TRBJ2-5, with TRBD2 identical over 11 bases. The CDR3 is 16 amino acids. J was trimmed by 5 bases and V by 4 bases; bases with no gene match: 9. From germline, CDR1 is SNHLY and CDR2 FYNNEI. The DNA of the CDR3 is TGTGCCAGCAGTGTAGTAGCGGGGGGGCTTTTGGAGACCCAGTACTTC. Its translation is CASSVVAGGLLETQYF.

The chain is built from TRBV11-3 and TRBJ1-1, with D maybe TRBD1 (5 bases). Looked up from germline, CDR1 is SGHNT and CDR2 is YENEEA. The CDR3 totals 13 residues. The V and J ends lost 3 bases and 8 bases respectively, with 13 bases between them. The CDR3 region has the DNA TGTGCCAGCAGCTTGGGGCGGGGTCAGGAAGCTTTCTTT. Translating gives CASSLGRGQEAFF.

This chain links TRBV11-2 with TRBJ2-5; D remains ambiguous. The germline V gene has CDR1 SGHAT and CDR2 FQNNGV. This CDR3 contains 15 residues. Trimming removed 1 base at V and 2 bases at J, with 11 bases between. CDR3 DNA: TGTGCCAGCAGCTTAGTGCACCCCGGGCAAGAGACCCAGTACTTC. Protein product: CASSLVHPGQETQYF. Looking up the rest from reference TRBV11-2 and TRBJ2-5 gives the full variable domain: EAGVAQSPRYKIIEKRQSVAFWCNPISGHATLYWYQQILGQGPKLLIQFQNNGVVDDSQLPKDRFSAERLKGVDSTLKIQPAKLEDSAVYLCASSLVHPGQETQYFGPGTRLLVL.

V is TRBV2 and J is TRBJ2-2; TRBD1 matches 9 bases. J was trimmed by 5 bases and V by 6 bases; bases with no gene match: 7. Germline-derived CDR1 and CDR2 are SNHLY and FYNNEI. This CDR3 is 15 amino acids long. CDR3 amino acids: CASRRQGEGTGELFF. The CDR3 bases are TGTGCCAGCAGGAGACAGGGGGAGGGTACCGGGGAGCTGTTTTTT.

The J gene is TRBJ1-5, the V gene TRBV28; 7 bases line up with TRBD1. CDR1 MDHEN and CDR2 SYDVKM come from the germline V gene. V lost 2 bases and J lost 2; bases outside the gene matches: 6. The CDR3 has 16 amino acids. The CDR3 nucleotides are TGTGCCAGCAGTTTAACACAGGGGATGGGCAATCAGCCCCAGCATTTT. Amino acids: CASSLTQGMGNQPQHF.

This sequence joins TRBV2 and TRBJ2-5, with 8 positions matching TRBD2. The J call may not be correct, given that the DNA end is closer to TRBJ2-7. Germline lookup yields CDR1 SNHLY and CDR2 FYNNEI. The CDR3 runs 15 residues. In nucleotides, the CDR3 is TGTGCCAGCAGTGAATCAGCGGGGGCCTTTTACGAGCAGTACTTC. This translates into CASSESAGAFYEQYF.

This chain joins TRBV4-1 and TRBJ1-4; D ambiguous. The CDR3 totals 15 residues. Germline assignment: CDR1 MGHRA and CDR2 YSYEKL. The V and J ends lost 4 bases and 7 bases respectively, with 16 bases between them. CDR3 bases: TGCGCCAGCAGCCCCAACCCCGGAGGGAGTGAAAAACTGTTTTTT. Encoded protein: CASSPNPGGSEKLFF.

The chain uses TRBV11-2 and TRBJ2-7; no firm D call. Between the trimmed V and J ends, which lost 5 bases and 2 bases, there was a span of 7 bases. This CDR3 has 12 residues. Germline CDR1 SGHAT, CDR2 FQNNGV. The CDR3 is CASSLLAYEQYF. The CDR3 nucleotides read TGTGCCAGCAGCCTTCTAGCCTACGAGCAGTACTTC.

This clone was recorded once. The rearrangement joins TRBV4-1 to TRBJ2-2; D is unclear. CDR1 is MGHRA, CDR2 YSYEKL, per germline. V lost 0 bases, J lost 7 bases, and 9 bases lay in between. CDR3 length equals 14 residues. CDR3 region: CASSQDPYGGELFF. For the CDR3, the DNA is TGCGCCAGCAGCCAAGATCCGTACGGCGGGGAGCTGTTTTTT.

The rearrangement links TRBV6-1 to TRBJ1-1; 7 nucleotides align to TRBD1. The CDR3 covers 13 residues. Germline CDR1 and CDR2: MNHNS and SASEGT. Trimming cost V 6 bases and J 0 bases; bases outside gene matches: 1. CDR3 amino acids: CASSRGMNTEAFF. CDR3 nucleotides: TGTGCCAGCAGCAGGGGGATGAACACTGAAGCTTTCTTT.

The chain carries TRBV6-5 and TRBJ2-3; 13 bases match TRBD2. With 5 bases clipped from V and 4 bases from J, the junction kept 3 bases outside the gene matches. This CDR3 comprises 15 residues. Germline V gives CDR1 MNHEY, CDR2 SVGAGI. For the CDR3, the DNA is TGTGCCAGCAGTCGACTAGCGGGGGGAGCAGATACGCAGTATTTT. Translation gives CASSRLAGGADTQYF.